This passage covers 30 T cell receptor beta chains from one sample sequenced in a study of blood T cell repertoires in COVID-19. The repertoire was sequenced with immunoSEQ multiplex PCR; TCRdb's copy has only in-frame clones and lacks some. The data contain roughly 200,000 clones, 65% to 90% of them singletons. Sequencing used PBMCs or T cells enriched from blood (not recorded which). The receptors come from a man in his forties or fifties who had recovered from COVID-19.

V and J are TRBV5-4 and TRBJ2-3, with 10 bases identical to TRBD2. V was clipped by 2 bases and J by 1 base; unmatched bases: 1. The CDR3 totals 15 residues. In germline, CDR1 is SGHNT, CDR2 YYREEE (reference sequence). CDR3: CASSFSGRGTDTQYF. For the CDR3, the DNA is TGTGCCAGCAGCTTCAGCGGGAGGGGCACAGATACGCAGTATTTT.

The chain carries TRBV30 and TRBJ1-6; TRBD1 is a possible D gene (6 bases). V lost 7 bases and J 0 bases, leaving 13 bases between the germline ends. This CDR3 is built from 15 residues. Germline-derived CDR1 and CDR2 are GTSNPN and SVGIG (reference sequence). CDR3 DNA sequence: TGTGCCTCAACGGGGGGCAGCTCCTATAATTCACCCCTCCACTTT. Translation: CASTGGSSYNSPLHF.

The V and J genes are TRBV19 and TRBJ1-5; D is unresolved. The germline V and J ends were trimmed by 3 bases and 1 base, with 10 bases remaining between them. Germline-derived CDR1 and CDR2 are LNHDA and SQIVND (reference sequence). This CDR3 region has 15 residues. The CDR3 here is CASSIGVLSNQPQHF. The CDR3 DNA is TGTGCCAGTAGTATCGGGGTTCTGAGCAATCAGCCCCAGCATTTT.

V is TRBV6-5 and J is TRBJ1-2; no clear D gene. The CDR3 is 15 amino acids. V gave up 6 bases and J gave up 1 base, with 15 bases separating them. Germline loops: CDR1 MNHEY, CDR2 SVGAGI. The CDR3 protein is CASSPREFFNYGYTF. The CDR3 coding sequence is TGTGCCAGCAGCCCGCGGGAGTTTTTTAACTATGGCTACACCTTC.

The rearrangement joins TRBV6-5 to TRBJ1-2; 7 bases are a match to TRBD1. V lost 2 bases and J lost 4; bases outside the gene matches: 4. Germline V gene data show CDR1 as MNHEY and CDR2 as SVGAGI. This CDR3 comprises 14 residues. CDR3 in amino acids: CASSYGSGGYGYTF. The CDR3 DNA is TGTGCCAGCAGTTACGGGTCAGGGGGCTATGGCTACACCTTC.

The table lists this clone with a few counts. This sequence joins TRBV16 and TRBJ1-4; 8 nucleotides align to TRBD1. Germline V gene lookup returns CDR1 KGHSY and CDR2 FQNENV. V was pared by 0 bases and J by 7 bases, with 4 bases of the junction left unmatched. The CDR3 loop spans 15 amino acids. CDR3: CASSQSRQGSEKLFF. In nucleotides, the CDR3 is TGTGCCAGCAGCCAATCGAGACAGGGGTCTGAAAAACTGTTTTTT.

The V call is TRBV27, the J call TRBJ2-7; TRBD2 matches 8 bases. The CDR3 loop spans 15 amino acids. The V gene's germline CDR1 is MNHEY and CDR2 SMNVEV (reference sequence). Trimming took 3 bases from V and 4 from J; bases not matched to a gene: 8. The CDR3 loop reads CASSFSRGGLYEQYF. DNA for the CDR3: TGTGCCAGCAGTTTCAGTCGCGGGGGGTTGTACGAGCAGTACTTC.

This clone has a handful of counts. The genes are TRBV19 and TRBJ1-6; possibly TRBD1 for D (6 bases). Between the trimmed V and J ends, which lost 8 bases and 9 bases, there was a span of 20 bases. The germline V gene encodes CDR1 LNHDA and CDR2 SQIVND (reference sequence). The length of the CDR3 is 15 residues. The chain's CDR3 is CASPALQGLFSPLHF. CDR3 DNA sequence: TGTGCCAGTCCCGCCCTACAGGGCTTGTTTTCACCCCTCCACTTT.

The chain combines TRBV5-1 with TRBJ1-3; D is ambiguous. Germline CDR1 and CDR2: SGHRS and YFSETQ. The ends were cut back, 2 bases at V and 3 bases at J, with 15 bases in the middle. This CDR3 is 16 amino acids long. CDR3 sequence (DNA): TGCGCCAGCAGCTTAACCAAGGGAGTCGTTGGAAACACCATATATTTT. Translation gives CASSLTKGVVGNTIYF.

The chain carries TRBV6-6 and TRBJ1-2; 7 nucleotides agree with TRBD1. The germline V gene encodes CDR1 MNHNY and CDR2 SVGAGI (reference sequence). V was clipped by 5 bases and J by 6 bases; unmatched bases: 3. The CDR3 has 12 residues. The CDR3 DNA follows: TGTGCCAGCAGTCACAGGGGCAATGGCTACACCTTC. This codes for CASSHRGNGYTF.

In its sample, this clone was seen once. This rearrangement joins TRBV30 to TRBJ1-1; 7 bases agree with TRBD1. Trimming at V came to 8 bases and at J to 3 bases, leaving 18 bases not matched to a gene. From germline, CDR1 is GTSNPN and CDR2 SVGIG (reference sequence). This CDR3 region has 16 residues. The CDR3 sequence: CAGDFRQGVIYTEAFF. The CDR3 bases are TGTGCCGGAGACTTCAGACAGGGAGTTATATACACTGAAGCTTTCTTT.

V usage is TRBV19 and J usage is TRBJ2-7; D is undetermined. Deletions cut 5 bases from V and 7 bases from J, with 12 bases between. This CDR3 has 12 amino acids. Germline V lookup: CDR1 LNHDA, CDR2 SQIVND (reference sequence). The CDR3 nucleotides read TGTGCCAGTAGTGGAGTGGGTCGGGAGCAGTACTTC. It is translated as CASSGVGREQYF.

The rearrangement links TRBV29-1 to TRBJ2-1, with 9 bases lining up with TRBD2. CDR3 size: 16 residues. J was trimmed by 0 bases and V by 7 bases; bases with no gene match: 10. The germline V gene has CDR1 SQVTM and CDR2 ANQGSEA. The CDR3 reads CSAGTSRTSSYNEQFF. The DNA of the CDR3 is TGCAGCGCCGGGACTAGCCGAACTAGCTCCTACAATGAGCAGTTCTTC.

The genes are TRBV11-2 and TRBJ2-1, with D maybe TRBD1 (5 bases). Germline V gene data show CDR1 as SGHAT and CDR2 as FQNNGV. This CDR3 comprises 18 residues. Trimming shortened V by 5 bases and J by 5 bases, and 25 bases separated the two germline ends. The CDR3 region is CASSPRGRVRAWHNEQFF. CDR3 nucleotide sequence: TGTGCCAGCAGCCCAAGGGGCAGGGTAAGGGCCTGGCACAATGAGCAGTTCTTC. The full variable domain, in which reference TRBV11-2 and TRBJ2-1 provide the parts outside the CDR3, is EAGVAQSPRYKIIEKRQSVAFWCNPISGHATLYWYQQILGQGPKLLIQFQNNGVVDDSQLPKDRFSAERLKGVDSTLKIQPAKLEDSAVYLCASSPRGRVRAWHNEQFFGPGTRLTVL.

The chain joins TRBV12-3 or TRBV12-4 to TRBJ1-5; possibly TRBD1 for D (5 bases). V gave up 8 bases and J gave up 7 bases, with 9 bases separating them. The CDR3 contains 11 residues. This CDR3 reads CASGGGQPQHF. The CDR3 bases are TGTGCCAGCGGGGGAGGGCAGCCCCAGCATTTT.

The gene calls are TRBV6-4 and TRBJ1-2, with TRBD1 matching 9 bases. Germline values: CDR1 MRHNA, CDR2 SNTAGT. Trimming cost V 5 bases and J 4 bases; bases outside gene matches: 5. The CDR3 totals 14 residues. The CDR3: CASSYGQGSYGYTF. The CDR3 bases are TGTGCCAGCAGTTACGGACAGGGGAGCTATGGCTACACCTTC.

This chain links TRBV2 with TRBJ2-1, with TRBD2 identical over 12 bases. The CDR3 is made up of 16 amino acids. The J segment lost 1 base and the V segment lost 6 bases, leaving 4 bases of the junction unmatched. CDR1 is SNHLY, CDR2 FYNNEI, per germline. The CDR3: CASRFGLAGSYNEQFF. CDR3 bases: TGTGCCAGCAGATTCGGACTAGCGGGATCCTACAATGAGCAGTTCTTC. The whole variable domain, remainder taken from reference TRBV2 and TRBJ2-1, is EPEVTQTPSHQVTQMGQEVILRCVPISNHLYFYWYRQILGQKVEFLVSFYNNEISEKSEIFDDQFSVERPDGSNFTLKIRSTKLEDSAMYFCASRFGLAGSYNEQFFGPGTRLTVL.

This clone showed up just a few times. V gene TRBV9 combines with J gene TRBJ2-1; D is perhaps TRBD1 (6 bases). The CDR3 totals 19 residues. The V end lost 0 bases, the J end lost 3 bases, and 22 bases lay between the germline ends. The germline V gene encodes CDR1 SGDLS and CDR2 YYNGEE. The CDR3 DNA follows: TGTGCCAGCAGCGTAGACAATCCGAAACAGGGAGAAAGCTACAATGAGCAGTTCTTC. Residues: CASSVDNPKQGESYNEQFF.

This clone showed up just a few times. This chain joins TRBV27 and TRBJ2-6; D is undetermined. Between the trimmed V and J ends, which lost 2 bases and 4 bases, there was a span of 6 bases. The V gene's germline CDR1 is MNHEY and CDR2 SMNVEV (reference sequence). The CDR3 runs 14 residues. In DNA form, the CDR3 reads TGTGCCAGCAGTTTACTAGGCGGGGCCAACGTCCTGACTTTC. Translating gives CASSLLGGANVLTF.

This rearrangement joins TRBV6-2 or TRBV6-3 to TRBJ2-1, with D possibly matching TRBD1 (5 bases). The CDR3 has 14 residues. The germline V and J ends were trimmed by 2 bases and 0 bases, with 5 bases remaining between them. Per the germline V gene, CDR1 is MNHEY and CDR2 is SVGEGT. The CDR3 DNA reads TGTGCCAGCAGTTACAGGGGCTCCTACAATGAGCAGTTCTTC. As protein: CASSYRGSYNEQFF.

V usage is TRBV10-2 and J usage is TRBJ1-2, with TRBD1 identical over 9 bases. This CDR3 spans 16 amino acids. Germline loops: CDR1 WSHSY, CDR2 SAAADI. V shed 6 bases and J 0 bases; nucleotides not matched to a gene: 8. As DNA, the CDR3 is TGCGCCAGCAGCGCTGGGACAGGGATTGCTAACTATGGCTACACCTTC. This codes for CASSAGTGIANYGYTF.

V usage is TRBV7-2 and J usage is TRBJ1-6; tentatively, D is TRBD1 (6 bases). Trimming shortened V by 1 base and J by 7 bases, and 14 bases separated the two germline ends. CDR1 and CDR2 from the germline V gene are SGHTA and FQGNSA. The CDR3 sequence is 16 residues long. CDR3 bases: TGTGCCAGCAGCTTAGTCCCGGGCAGGGGAAATTCACCCCTCCACTTT. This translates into CASSLVPGRGNSPLHF.

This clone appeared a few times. For the CDR3, the DNA is TGTGCCAGCAGCGTCGGGTCCACGGGACTCCTGAACTCCGAGCAGTACTTC. Amino acid sequence: CASSVGSTGLLNSEQYF. The chain is built from TRBV9 and TRBJ2-7; D is perhaps TRBD2 (6 bases). Trimming removed 2 bases at V and 6 bases at J, with 24 bases between. The length of the CDR3 is 17 residues. Germline-derived CDR1 and CDR2 are SGDLS and YYNGEE.

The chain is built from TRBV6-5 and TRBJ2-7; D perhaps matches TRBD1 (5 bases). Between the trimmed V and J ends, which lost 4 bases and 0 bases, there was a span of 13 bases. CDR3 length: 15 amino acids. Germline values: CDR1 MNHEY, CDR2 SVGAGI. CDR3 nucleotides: TGTGCCAGCAGTTCCAGGGTAGGGGCCTCCTACGAGCAGTACTTC. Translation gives CASSSRVGASYEQYF.

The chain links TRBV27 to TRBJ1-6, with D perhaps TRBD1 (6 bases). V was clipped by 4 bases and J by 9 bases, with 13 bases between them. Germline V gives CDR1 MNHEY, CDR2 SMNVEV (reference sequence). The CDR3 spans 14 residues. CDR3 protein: CASSSNAGVSPLHF. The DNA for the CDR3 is TGTGCCAGCAGTTCAAACGCAGGGGTTTCACCCCTCCACTTT.

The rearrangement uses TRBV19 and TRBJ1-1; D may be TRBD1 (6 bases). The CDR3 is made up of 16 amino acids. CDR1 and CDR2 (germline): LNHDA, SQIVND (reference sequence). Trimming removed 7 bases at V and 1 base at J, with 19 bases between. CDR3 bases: TGTGCCAGTAAACGCAACAGGGTTACTTCGAACACTGAAGCTTTCTTT. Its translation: CASKRNRVTSNTEAFF. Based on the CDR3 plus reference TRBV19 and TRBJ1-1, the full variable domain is DGGITQSPKYLFRKEGQNVTLSCEQNLNHDAMYWYRQDPGQGLRLIYYSQIVNDFQKGDIAEGYSVSREKKESFPLTVTSAQKNPTAFYLCASKRNRVTSNTEAFFGQGTRLTVV.

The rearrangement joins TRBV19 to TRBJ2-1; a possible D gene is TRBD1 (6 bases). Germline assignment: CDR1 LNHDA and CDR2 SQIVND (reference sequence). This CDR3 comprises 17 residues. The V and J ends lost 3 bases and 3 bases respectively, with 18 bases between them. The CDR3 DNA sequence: TGTGCCAGTAGTATGCCCACAGGGAATCGTGACTACAATGAGCAGTTCTTC. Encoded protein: CASSMPTGNRDYNEQFF.

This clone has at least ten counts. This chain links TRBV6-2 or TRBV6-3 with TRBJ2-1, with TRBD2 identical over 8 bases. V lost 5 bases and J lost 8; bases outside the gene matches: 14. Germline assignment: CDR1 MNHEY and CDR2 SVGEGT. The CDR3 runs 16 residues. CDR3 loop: CASSPVLREVHDEQFF. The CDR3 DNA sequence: TGTGCCAGCAGTCCCGTCCTGCGGGAGGTACACGATGAGCAGTTCTTC.

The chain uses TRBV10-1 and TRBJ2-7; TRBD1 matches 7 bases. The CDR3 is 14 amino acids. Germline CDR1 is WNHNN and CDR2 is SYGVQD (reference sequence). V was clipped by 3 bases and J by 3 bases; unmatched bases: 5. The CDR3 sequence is CASSEGDSLYEQYF. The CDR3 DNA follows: TGCGCCAGCAGTGAAGGGGACAGCCTCTACGAGCAGTACTTC.

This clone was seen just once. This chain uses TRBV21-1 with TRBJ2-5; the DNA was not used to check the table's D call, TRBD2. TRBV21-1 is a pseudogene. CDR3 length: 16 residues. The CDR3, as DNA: TGTGCCAGCAGCAAAGGGCTAGCGGGGTACCAAGAGACCCAGTACTTC. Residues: CASSKGLAGYQETQYF.